The 7 T cell receptor beta chains presented below share a single source sample, sequenced in a study of blood T cell repertoires in COVID-19. Assay: immunoSEQ multiplex PCR; the TCRdb copy retains only in-frame clones and omits some. This sample carries about 23,000 clones, around 83% of them seen once, and the ten largest clones take 48%. The sequencing sample was made of peripheral blood. Receptors originate from a man aged 70-80 years with acute or convalescent COVID-19.

The chain employs TRBV3-1 (or the pseudogene TRBV3-2) and TRBJ2-3; the D gene is possibly TRBD1 (6 bases). V was pared by 1 base and J by 5 bases, with 13 bases between. The germline CDR1 and CDR2 sequences are LGHDT and YNNKEL (reference sequence). The CDR3 is 15 amino acids. The CDR3 DNA reads as TGTGCCAGCAGCCAAGGGATGGACAGACAAGATACGCAGTATTTT. This codes for CASSQGMDRQDTQYF.

The chain couples TRBV7-2 to TRBJ2-5, with 14 positions matching TRBD2. From germline, CDR1 is SGHTA and CDR2 FQGNSA. The CDR3 covers 16 residues. With 1 base clipped from V and 5 bases from J, the junction kept 3 bases outside the gene matches. The CDR3 DNA reads TGTGCCAGCAGCTTAGAGACTAGCGGGAGGGGGGAGACCCAGTACTTC. Translated, it gives CASSLETSGRGETQYF.

As for this clone: The junction shows a germline mismatch at one end, possibly a read error. The same CDR3 is also encoded by other DNA sequences in this sample. The V call is TRBV7-3, the J call TRBJ1-2, with TRBD1 as a possible D gene (6 bases). The CDR3 is 13 amino acids. Germline CDR1 and CDR2: SGHTA and FQGTGA. CDR3 in amino acids: CASSDAGGRGYTF. The CDR3 region has the DNA TGCGCCAGCAGCGACGCGGGGGGGCGAGGCTACACCTTC.

The CDR3: CASSRPGQRETQYF. In DNA, the CDR3 is TGCGCCAGCAGTCGGCCGGGACAGCGGGAGACCCAGTACTTC. The chain combines TRBV5-1 with TRBJ2-5; 7 nucleotides align to TRBD1. The CDR3 totals 14 residues. Germline trimming cut 5 bases from V and 5 bases from J; bases unmatched to any gene: 9. Germline V lookup: CDR1 SGHRS, CDR2 YFSETQ. The full variable domain, in which reference TRBV5-1 and TRBJ2-5 provide the parts outside the CDR3, is KAGVTQTPRYLIKTRGQQVTLSCSPISGHRSVSWYQQTPGQGLQFLFEYFSETQRNKGNFPGRFSGRQFSNSRSEMNVSTLELGDSALYLCASSRPGQRETQYFGPGTRLLVL.

This rearrangement joins TRBV27 to TRBJ2-1; the D gene is possibly TRBD2 (5 bases). The V end lost 0 bases, the J end lost 10 bases, and 10 bases lay between the germline ends. The V gene's germline CDR1 is MNHEY and CDR2 SMNVEV (reference sequence). The CDR3 is 13 residues long. The DNA of the CDR3 is TGTGCCAGCAGTTTATCCGGGAATAGGGAGCAGTTCTTC. It yields the protein CASSLSGNREQFF.

The chain carries TRBV19 and TRBJ1-6; weak D call: TRBD1 (5 bases). The germline V gene encodes CDR1 LNHDA and CDR2 SQIVND (reference sequence). Trimming removed 5 bases at V and 11 bases at J, with 19 bases between. CDR3 length: 15 amino acids. Written as DNA, the CDR3 is TGTGCCAGTAGTCTCGACCGGCTAGGGGCAGCACCCCTCCACTTT. Translation gives CASSLDRLGAAPLHF.

This clone showed up just a few times. This rearrangement joins TRBV7-8 to TRBJ1-1; D is unclear. Trimming cost V 7 bases and J 1 base, with 19 bases left between them. There are 16 residues in the CDR3. The germline gives CDR1 SGHVS, CDR2 FQNEAQ. Here the CDR3 DNA reads TGTGCCAGCACCTCTCTCTCGGTCGGTAAGAACACTGAAGCTTTCTTT. Protein sequence: CASTSLSVGKNTEAFF. Full variable domain (remainder filled in from reference TRBV7-8 and TRBJ1-1): GAGVSQSPRYKVAKRGQDVALRCDPISGHVSLFWYQQALGQGPEFLTYFQNEAQLDKSGLPSDRFFAERPEGSVSTLKIQRTQQEDSAVYLCASTSLSVGKNTEAFFGQGTRLTVV.